These T cell receptor beta chains were read from a single sample in a study of blood T cells in healthy people across ages. One entry per CDR3 protein results from TCRdb running MiXCR on the 5' RACE reads. The sample carries about 620,000 distinct CDR3 sequences, over 40% recorded once. Material: blood. The receptors shown here come from an elderly woman in good health. The CDR3 runs from the conserved cysteine through the conserved F or W. Each record gives: J gene, clone size, D gene, V gene, CDR3 DNA, CDR3 protein. A D gene is named only where the DNA matches it firmly. Clone sizes are given selectively: once, few, many, or a class where the clone is expanded.

j_call: TRBJ2-3
clone_size: .
d_call: TRBD2
v_call: TRBV20-1
cdr3_nt: TGCAGTGCGGAACTAGCGGGTTCTGGTACGCAGTATTTT
cdr3_aa: CSAELAGSGTQYF

j_call: TRBJ2-7
clone_size: once
d_call: TRBD2
v_call: TRBV13
cdr3_nt: TGTGCCAGCAGCTCCAACGGACTAGGCTACGAGCAGTACTTC
cdr3_aa: CASSSNGLGYEQYF

j_call: TRBJ2-7
clone_size: .
d_call: TRBD1
v_call: TRBV6-2/TRBV6-3
cdr3_nt: TGTGCCAGCAGGGGAGGAGGGACAGGGCTCTACGAGCAGTACTTC
cdr3_aa: CASRGGGTGLYEQYF

j_call: TRBJ2-5
clone_size: few
d_call: .
v_call: TRBV19
cdr3_nt: TGTGCCAGTGCTGGCAGAGAGACCCAGTACTTC
cdr3_aa: CASAGRETQYF

j_call: TRBJ1-2
clone_size: .
d_call: .
v_call: TRBV6-2/TRBV6-3
cdr3_nt: TGTGCCAGCAGGCCCACCGGACACACCTATGGCTACACCTTC
cdr3_aa: CASRPTGHTYGYTF

j_call: TRBJ2-1
clone_size: .
d_call: TRBD2
v_call: TRBV3-1
cdr3_nt: TGTGCCAGCAGCCTCCTAGCGGGAGGGACTCATGAGCAGTTCTTC
cdr3_aa: CASSLLAGGTHEQFF

j_call: TRBJ2-1
clone_size: many
d_call: TRBD2
v_call: TRBV6-6
cdr3_nt: TGTGCCAGCAGTTACCCCTCCGGGACTAAGGATGAGCAGTTCTTC
cdr3_aa: CASSYPSGTKDEQFF

j_call: TRBJ2-7
clone_size: .
d_call: .
v_call: TRBV29-1
cdr3_nt: TGCAGCGTTGGTAGACTTGAATCCCACGAGCAGTACTTC
cdr3_aa: CSVGRLESHEQYF

j_call: TRBJ1-5
clone_size: .
d_call: TRBD1
v_call: TRBV27
cdr3_nt: TGTGCCAGCAGTGTTGGACAGGGTCCCAATCAGCCCCAGCATTTT
cdr3_aa: CASSVGQGPNQPQHF

j_call: TRBJ2-5
clone_size: few
d_call: TRBD2
v_call: TRBV6-5
cdr3_nt: TGTGCCAGCAGTAAGACTAGCGGGGGGGAAAAAGAGACCCAGTACTTC
cdr3_aa: CASSKTSGGEKETQYF

j_call: TRBJ2-7
clone_size: .
d_call: TRBD1
v_call: TRBV6-1
cdr3_nt: TGTGCCTCCCAGGGACAGGGGGCTTACGAGCAGTACTTC
cdr3_aa: CASQGQGAYEQYF

j_call: TRBJ2-1
clone_size: few
d_call: TRBD2
v_call: TRBV27
cdr3_nt: TGTGCCAGCAGTTTTTCTAGTCCCGGGACTAGACCCTACAATGAGCAGTTCTTC
cdr3_aa: CASSFSSPGTRPYNEQFF

j_call: TRBJ2-3
clone_size: .
d_call: TRBD2
v_call: TRBV9
cdr3_nt: TGTGCCAGCAGCGTAGGCGGGAGGGCCGGAGATACGCGGTATTTT
cdr3_aa: CASSVGGRAGDTRYF

j_call: TRBJ1-3
clone_size: once
d_call: .
v_call: TRBV7-2
cdr3_nt: TGTGCCAGCAGCCCGAGCCGACAGCGCTCTGGAAACACCATATATTTT
cdr3_aa: CASSPSRQRSGNTIYF

j_call: TRBJ2-1
clone_size: .
d_call: TRBD2
v_call: TRBV29-1
cdr3_nt: TGCAGCGTTGAAGGGGCTAGCGGGACCAATGAGCAGTTCTTC
cdr3_aa: CSVEGASGTNEQFF

j_call: TRBJ1-2
clone_size: .
d_call: TRBD1
v_call: TRBV10-3
cdr3_nt: TGTGCCACCAGACCGTCGGGGGACAGGGAGGGCTACACCTTC
cdr3_aa: CATRPSGDREGYTF

j_call: TRBJ2-1
clone_size: many
d_call: .
v_call: TRBV12-5
cdr3_nt: TGTGCTAGCTCCGTGGAGGGGGCTTACAATGAGCAGTTCTTC
cdr3_aa: CASSVEGAYNEQFF

j_call: TRBJ2-3
clone_size: many
d_call: .
v_call: TRBV28
cdr3_nt: TGTGCCAGCAGTTTATCGGCCACAGATACGCAGTATTTT
cdr3_aa: CASSLSATDTQYF

j_call: TRBJ2-1
clone_size: few
d_call: TRBD2
v_call: TRBV5-1
cdr3_nt: TGCGCCAGCAGCCCAAGTCCTGTAGCGGGGGGGCGCAATGAGCAGTTCTTC
cdr3_aa: CASSPSPVAGGRNEQFF

j_call: TRBJ2-7
clone_size: many
d_call: .
v_call: TRBV28
cdr3_nt: TGTGCCAGCAGCATTAAGGGCGAGCAGTACTTC
cdr3_aa: CASSIKGEQYF

j_call: TRBJ2-7
clone_size: .
d_call: .
v_call: TRBV5-1
cdr3_nt: TGCGCCAGCACGAAAGCGGGCTCCTACGAGCAGTACTTC
cdr3_aa: CASTKAGSYEQYF

j_call: TRBJ2-5
clone_size: few
d_call: TRBD2
v_call: TRBV5-1
cdr3_nt: TGCGCCAGCAGCGCGGGGGACGACTACAATGAGCAGTACTTC
cdr3_aa: CASSAGDDYNEQYF